The 20 T cell receptor beta chains reported below all come from one sample, sequenced in a study of radiotherapy plus CTLA-4 blockade in lung cancer. Assay: immunoSEQ multiplex PCR; the TCRdb copy retains only in-frame clones and omits some. Counted here are about 87,000 clones, 70% to 90% occurring once; the ten biggest clones make up 16%. The sample was peripheral blood, taken from a patient treated with radiotherapy plus ipilimumab. All receptors derive from a human donor with non-small cell lung cancer that progressed on radiotherapy plus ipilimumab.

This clone was recorded only once. The chain has TRBV5-1 and TRBJ1-1, with a tentative D call TRBD1 (6 bases). Germline V gene lookup returns CDR1 SGHRS and CDR2 YFSETQ. Trimming shortened V by 1 base and J by 1 base, and 20 bases separated the two germline ends. The CDR3 consists of 18 residues. The CDR3, as DNA: TGCGCCAGCAGCTTGAGACCGACTGGACAGCTATGGAACACTGAAGCTTTCTTT. The encoded protein is CASSLRPTGQLWNTEAFF.

In its sample, this clone was seen once. V usage is TRBV7-2 and J usage is TRBJ1-2; no clear D. The CDR3 has 15 amino acids. Between the trimmed V and J ends, which lost 1 base and 4 bases, there was a span of 13 bases. Germline values: CDR1 SGHTA, CDR2 FQGNSA. The CDR3, as DNA: TGTGCCAGCAGCTTAGTTTCGGGCAGTAGCTATGGCTACACCTTC. Translation gives CASSLVSGSSYGYTF.

This chain joins TRBV5-6 and TRBJ1-5; possibly TRBD1 for D (5 bases). The CDR3 totals 14 residues. CDR1 SGHDT and CDR2 YYEEEE come from the germline V gene. V gave up 6 bases and J gave up 0 bases, with 10 bases separating them. In nucleotides, the CDR3 is TGTGCCAGCACCACAACAGGTAGCAATCAGCCCCAGCATTTT. Translating it yields CASTTTGSNQPQHF.

This clone was seen more than once but under ten times. CDR3 in amino acids: CAISEYGAETEAFF. In DNA, the CDR3 is TGTGCCATCAGTGAGTACGGGGCCGAGACTGAAGCTTTCTTT. The J gene is TRBJ1-1, the V gene TRBV10-3, with a possible D match to TRBD1 (5 bases). The CDR3 length is 14 residues. V lost 1 base to trimming and J lost 5 bases, with 11 bases between them. The germline gives CDR1 ENHRY, CDR2 SYGVKD.

The CDR3 DNA sequence: TGTGCCAGCAGCCTGTCCGGGACAGAAGAGACCCAGTACTTC. Translating it yields CASSLSGTEETQYF. V gene TRBV2 combines with J gene TRBJ2-5; 7 nucleotides agree with TRBD1. V lost 6 bases to trimming and J lost 3 bases; unmatched junction nucleotides: 7. Germline V CDR1 and CDR2: SNHLY, FYNNEI. The CDR3 is made up of 14 amino acids.

The rearrangement joins TRBV5-6 to TRBJ1-5; D is possibly TRBD1 (5 bases). The CDR3 extends over 15 amino acids. The germline gives CDR1 SGHDT, CDR2 YYEEEE. V gave up 2 bases and J gave up 2 bases, with 11 bases separating them. CDR3 amino acids: CASSFNRGGNQPQHF. In DNA, the CDR3 is TGTGCCAGCAGCTTTAATAGGGGTGGCAATCAGCCCCAGCATTTT.

The rearrangement links TRBV28 to TRBJ2-2; D is possibly TRBD1 or TRBD2 (6 bases each). The CDR3 runs to 14 residues. Germline V gene sequence: CDR1 MDHEN, CDR2 SYDVKM. Trimming stripped 7 bases from V and 6 bases from J, with 15 bases between. CDR3 DNA: TGTGCCAGCACCTCCGGGGGCGGGGCCGGGGAGCTGTTTTTT. Translating gives CASTSGGGAGELFF.

The genes are TRBV10-3 and TRBJ2-1; D remains unclear. The germline CDR1 and CDR2 sequences are ENHRY and SYGVKD. The CDR3 extends over 15 amino acids. V was trimmed by 4 bases and J by 5 bases, leaving 15 bases between them. CDR3 sequence: CAISGRVDSNNEQFF. In DNA form, the CDR3 reads TGTGCCATCAGTGGACGAGTAGACTCAAACAATGAGCAGTTCTTC.

This chain uses TRBV7-2 with TRBJ1-1; possibly TRBD1 for D (6 bases). Germline V gives CDR1 SGHTA, CDR2 FQGNSA. Trimming took 5 bases from V and 3 from J, leaving 25 bases between them. CDR3 size: 18 residues. The CDR3 reads CASSPATNRVGGYTEAFF. The CDR3 coding sequence is TGTGCCAGCAGCCCCGCGACTAACAGGGTTGGAGGGTACACTGAAGCTTTCTTT.

CDR3 coding DNA: TGCGCCAGCAGCCAAGCCTCATTTATCCCAGGGGTCCATCAGCCCCAGCATTTT. Its protein product is CASSQASFIPGVHQPQHF. This sequence joins TRBV4-1 and TRBJ1-5, with a tentative D call TRBD1 (6 bases). The ends were cut back, 1 base at V and 5 bases at J, with 21 bases in the middle. The CDR3 is 18 amino acids. Germline V CDR1 and CDR2: MGHRA, YSYEKL.

The gene calls are TRBV18 and TRBJ1-2; 7 bases line up with TRBD1. V lost 6 bases and J lost 2; bases outside the gene matches: 3. This CDR3 has 13 residues. Per the germline V gene, CDR1 is KGHSH and CDR2 is LQKENI. The CDR3: CASSQGQNYGYTF. Here the CDR3 DNA reads TGTGCCAGCTCCCAGGGACAGAACTATGGCTACACCTTC.

The chain combines TRBV9 with TRBJ1-2, with 10 bases that match TRBD1. CDR3 size: 15 residues. Looked up from germline, CDR1 is SGDLS and CDR2 is YYNGEE. Trimming removed 0 bases from V and 3 bases from J; junction bases left unmatched: 2. The chain's CDR3 is CASSVGGTGDYGYTF. The DNA for the CDR3 is TGTGCCAGCAGCGTAGGGGGGACAGGGGACTATGGCTACACCTTC.

This chain joins TRBV28 and TRBJ2-3; a possible D gene is TRBD2 (6 bases). V was cut by 6 bases and J by 4 bases, with 17 bases left in between. This CDR3 has 15 amino acids. Germline values: CDR1 MDHEN, CDR2 SYDVKM. The CDR3 DNA follows: TGTGCCAGCAGCGACATGACCGGGAGTCCAGATACGCAGTATTTT. This sequence encodes CASSDMTGSPDTQYF.

The gene calls are TRBV27 and TRBJ2-2; D ambiguous. Trimming took off 6 bases at V and 4 bases at J, with 21 bases between the two ends. The CDR3 covers 17 residues. Germline CDR1 reads MNHEY; CDR2 reads SMNVEV (reference sequence). DNA for the CDR3: TGTGCCAGCAGCCGCGGCAGAACTCTATCCTCCACCGGGGAGCTGTTTTTT. This encodes CASSRGRTLSSTGELFF.

The chain is built from TRBV6-1 and TRBJ2-7; no reliable D call. The CDR3 is 12 amino acids. The V and J ends lost 6 bases and 6 bases respectively, with 12 bases between them. The germline gives CDR1 MNHNS, CDR2 SASEGT. This CDR3 reads CASSRHLREQYF. For the CDR3, the DNA is TGTGCCAGCAGCAGACACCTTCGCGAGCAGTACTTC.

V is TRBV7-2 and J is TRBJ2-5; D unresolved. Trimming left V 2 bases short and J 2 bases short, with 9 bases between. This CDR3 contains 14 residues. CDR1 and CDR2 from the germline V gene are SGHTA and FQGNSA. In nucleotides, the CDR3 is TGTGCCAGCAGCTTAAACGGGTTTCAAGAGACCCAGTACTTC. This gives the protein CASSLNGFQETQYF.

This chain connects TRBV18 to TRBJ2-2, with 8 bases lining up with TRBD2. V was pared by 6 bases and J by 0 bases, with 6 bases of the junction left unmatched. The germline CDR1 and CDR2 sequences are KGHSH and LQKENI. The CDR3 totals 16 residues. As DNA, the CDR3 is TGTGCCAGCTCCCAGACTAGCGCTACGAACACCGGGGAGCTGTTTTTT. It yields the protein CASSQTSATNTGELFF.

In DNA, the CDR3 is TGTGCCAGCAGTTACTTAGCGGGGGGCTCCTACGAGCAGTACTTC. It is translated as CASSYLAGGSYEQYF. This chain connects TRBV6-5 to TRBJ2-7; 10 bases fit TRBD2. CDR1 MNHEY and CDR2 SVGAGI come from the germline V gene. This CDR3 has 15 residues. The V segment lost 1 base and the J segment 0 bases; nucleotides outside the gene matches: 0.

The chain is built from TRBV29-1 and TRBJ2-7; D is possibly TRBD2 (5 bases). CDR1 SQVTM and CDR2 ANQGSEA come from the germline V gene. The V end was cut by 4 bases, the J end by 9 bases, with 16 bases between. This CDR3 has 12 residues. The CDR3 coding sequence is TGCAGCGTTGGGGAGAATGGCGGCGCGCAGTACTTC. Its translation: CSVGENGGAQYF.

Here the CDR3 reads CASSAKGQGVGYTF. For the CDR3, the DNA is TGTGCCAGCAGTGCGAAGGGCCAGGGGGTTGGCTACACCTTC. This chain links TRBV6-1 with TRBJ1-2, with 7 bases aligning to TRBD1. The length of the CDR3 is 14 residues. J lost 7 bases, V lost 4 bases, and 9 bases had no gene match. Germline CDR1 is MNHNS and CDR2 is SASEGT.